This T cell receptor (beta chain) originates from a study of response to subunit inactivated influenza vaccine. Whole-study results and caveats: Every seasonal influenza vaccination brings in few new T cells, the authors suggested.

In this sample, this clonotype turned up many times. Its antigen is not identified. TCRdb re-derived calls from the RT-PCR reads in MiXCR, one entry per CDR3 protein. The sample holds almost 600,000 distinct CDR3 sequences, 13% to 15% seen once. This receptor was taken from a man between 50 and 59 years old who received an inactivated influenza vaccine. The specimen was PBMCs from blood, collected 11 to 12 days after vaccination.

CDR3 nucleotide sequence: TGTGCCACCAAACCCCGGGACAGTAACAATGAGCAGTTCTTC. Protein: CATKPRDSNNEQFF. The chain has TRBV15 and TRBJ2-1; 7 nucleotides line up with TRBD1. The CDR3 sequence is 14 residues long. Germline CDR1 LNHNV, CDR2 YYDKDF (reference sequence). After removal of 7 bases from V and 5 bases from J, the junction contained 8 bases not matched to a gene.